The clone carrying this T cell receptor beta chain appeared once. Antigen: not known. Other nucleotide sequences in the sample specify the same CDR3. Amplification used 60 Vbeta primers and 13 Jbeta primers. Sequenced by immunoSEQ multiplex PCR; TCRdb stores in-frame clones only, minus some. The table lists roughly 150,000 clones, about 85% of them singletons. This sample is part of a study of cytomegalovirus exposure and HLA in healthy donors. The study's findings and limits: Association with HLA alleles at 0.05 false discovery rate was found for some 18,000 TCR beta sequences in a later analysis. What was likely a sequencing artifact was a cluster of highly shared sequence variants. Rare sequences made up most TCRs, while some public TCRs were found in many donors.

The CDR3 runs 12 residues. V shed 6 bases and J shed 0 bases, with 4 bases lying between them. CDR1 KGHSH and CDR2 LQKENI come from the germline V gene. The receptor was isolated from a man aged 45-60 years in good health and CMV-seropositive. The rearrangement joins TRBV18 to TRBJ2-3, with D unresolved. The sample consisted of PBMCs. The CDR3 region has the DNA TGTGCCAGCTCCCTAAGCACAGATACGCAGTATTTT. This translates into CASSLSTDTQYF.